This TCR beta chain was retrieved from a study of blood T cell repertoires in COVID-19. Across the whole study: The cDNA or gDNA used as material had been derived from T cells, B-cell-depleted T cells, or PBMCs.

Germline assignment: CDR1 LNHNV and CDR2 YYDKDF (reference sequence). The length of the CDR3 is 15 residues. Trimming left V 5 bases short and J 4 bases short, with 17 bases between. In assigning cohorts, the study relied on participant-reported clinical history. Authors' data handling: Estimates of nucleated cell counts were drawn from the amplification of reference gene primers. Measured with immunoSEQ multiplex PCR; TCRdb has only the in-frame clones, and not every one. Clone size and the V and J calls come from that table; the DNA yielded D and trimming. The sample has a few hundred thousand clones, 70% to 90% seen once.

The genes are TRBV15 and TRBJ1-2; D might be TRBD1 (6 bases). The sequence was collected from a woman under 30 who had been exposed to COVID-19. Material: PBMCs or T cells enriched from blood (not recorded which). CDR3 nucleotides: TGTGCCACCAGCCTCGAAGGCCAGGGGACCTATGGCTACACCTTC. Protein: CATSLEGQGTYGYTF.